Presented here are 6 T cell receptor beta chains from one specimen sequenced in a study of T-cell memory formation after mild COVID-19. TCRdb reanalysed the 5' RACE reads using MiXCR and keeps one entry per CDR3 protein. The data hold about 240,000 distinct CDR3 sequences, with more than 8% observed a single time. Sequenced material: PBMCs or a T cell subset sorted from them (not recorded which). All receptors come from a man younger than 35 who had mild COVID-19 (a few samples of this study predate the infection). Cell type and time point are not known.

CDR3 coding DNA: TGCAGCGCCGGACAGGGGGCGAGGTACGAGCAGTACTTC. Protein product: CSAGQGARYEQYF. This sequence joins TRBV29-1 and TRBJ2-7; 11 nucleotides line up with TRBD1. Germline assignment: CDR1 SQVTM and CDR2 ANQGSEA. The CDR3 covers 13 residues. Losses at the gene ends were 7 bases for V and 4 bases for J; bases not matched to a gene: 6.

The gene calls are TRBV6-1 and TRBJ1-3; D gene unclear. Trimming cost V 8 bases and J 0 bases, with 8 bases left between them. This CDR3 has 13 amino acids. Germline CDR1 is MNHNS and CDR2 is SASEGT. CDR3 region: CASPPGSGNTIYF. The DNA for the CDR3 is TGTGCCAGCCCCCCCGGCTCTGGAAACACCATATATTTT.

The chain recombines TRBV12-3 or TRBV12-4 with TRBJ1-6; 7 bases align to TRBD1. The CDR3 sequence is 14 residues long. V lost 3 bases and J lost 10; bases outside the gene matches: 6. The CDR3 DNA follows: TGTGCCAGCAGTTTGACAGGGCGGGAGTCACCCCTCCACTTT. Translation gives CASSLTGRESPLHF.

The CDR3 nucleotides are TGTGCCAGCAGCTTAACCGGGACAGGGGTATTGGAGACTTGCGGCTACACCTTC. This encodes CASSLTGTGVLETCGYTF. This chain uses TRBV7-2 with TRBJ1-2; 10 bases are shared with TRBD1. Germline loops: CDR1 SGHTA, CDR2 FQGNSA. CDR3 length: 18 amino acids. V dropped 2 bases and J dropped 8; count of bases not matched to a gene: 17.

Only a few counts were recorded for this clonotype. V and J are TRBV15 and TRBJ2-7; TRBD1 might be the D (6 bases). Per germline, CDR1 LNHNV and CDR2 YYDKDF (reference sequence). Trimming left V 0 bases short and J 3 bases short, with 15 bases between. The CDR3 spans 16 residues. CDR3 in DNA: TGTGCCACCAGCAGAGATAGGATTAGGGGGATCTACGAGCAGTACTTC. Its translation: CATSRDRIRGIYEQYF.

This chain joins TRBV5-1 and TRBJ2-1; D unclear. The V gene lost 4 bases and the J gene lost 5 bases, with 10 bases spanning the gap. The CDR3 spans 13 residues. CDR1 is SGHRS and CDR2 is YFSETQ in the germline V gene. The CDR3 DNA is TGCGCCAGCAGCCTGGAAAGGGACAATGAGCAGTTCTTC. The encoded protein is CASSLERDNEQFF. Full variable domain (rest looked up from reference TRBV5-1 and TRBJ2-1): KAGVTQTPRYLIKTRGQQVTLSCSPISGHRSVSWYQQTPGQGLQFLFEYFSETQRNKGNFPGRFSGRQFSNSRSEMNVSTLELGDSALYLCASSLERDNEQFFGPGTRLTVL.